The clone carrying this TCR beta chain was detected only a few times. As yet, its antigen is unknown. The sample belongs to a study of blood T cells in healthy people across ages. Study conclusions and caveats: Donors of long life had a larger count of naive CD4+ cells and greater diversity than aged donors. It was not possible, with unsorted PBMCs, to conclusively compare naive and antigen-experienced cells.

Next came a second PCR, run for roughly 6 to 11 cycles, which used a sample-barcoded 5' primer along with a J-beta primer mix. TCRdb re-called the 5' RACE reads through MiXCR, storing one row per CDR3 protein. The table lists around 800,000 distinct CDR3 sequences, about 26% of them singletons. CDR1 is MNHEY, CDR2 SVGAGI, per germline. The CDR3 is 17 amino acids. V dropped 6 bases and J dropped 7; count of bases not matched to a gene: 14. These same records also appear under a second study, on T cells of mothers and their children. That report adds: A few healthy Caucasian mothers served as donors, and their six children did as well. Added by the second PCR's M1S primer were sample barcodes and 2-4 random nucleotides.

V is TRBV6-5 and J is TRBJ2-3; 12 bases agree with TRBD2. The sequenced sample was blood. The TCR comes from a boy between 10 and 17 years old in good health. CDR3 sequence: CASSDLTSGGFMYTQYF. The CDR3 DNA is TGTGCCAGCAGCGATTTGACTAGCGGGGGATTCATGTATACGCAGTATTTT.